The 6 T cell receptor beta chains presented below share a single source sample, sequenced in a study of blood T cell repertoires in COVID-19. Sequenced by immunoSEQ multiplex PCR; TCRdb stores in-frame clones only, minus some. The sample includes 220,000 or so clones, over 65% seen only once; the top ten take 3% to 3.5%. Sequences were obtained from PBMCs or T cells enriched from blood (not recorded which). All receptors derive from a woman aged 55-70 years who had recovered from COVID-19.

The chain combines TRBV7-2 with TRBJ2-5; unclear D gene. The V end was cut by 6 bases, the J end by 5 bases, with 13 bases between. Germline values: CDR1 SGHTA, CDR2 FQGNSA. The CDR3 has 13 amino acids. The chain's CDR3 is CASSFRLRETQYF. CDR3 DNA: TGTGCCAGCAGTTTTAGGCTGAGGGAGACCCAGTACTTC.

This chain links TRBV5-4 with TRBJ2-7; D is uncertain. V lost 1 base and J 3 bases, leaving 14 bases between the germline ends. Germline CDR1 SGHNT, CDR2 YYREEE (reference sequence). The CDR3 consists of 15 residues. The chain's CDR3 is CASSLLGEGDYEQYF. As DNA, the CDR3 is TGTGCCAGCAGCTTGTTGGGCGAAGGCGACTACGAGCAGTACTTC.

This chain joins TRBV3-1 (or the pseudogene TRBV3-2) and TRBJ2-1; tentatively, D is TRBD1 (6 bases). The germline V gene has CDR1 LGHDT and CDR2 YNNKEL (reference sequence). V was shortened by 0 bases and J by 15 bases, with 12 bases between the two germline ends. CDR3 length equals 12 residues. In nucleotides, the CDR3 is TGTGCCAGCAGCCAAGATCTGGGGGCCCCGTTCTTC. This gives the protein CASSQDLGAPFF.

This clone appeared once. This rearrangement joins TRBV5-4 to TRBJ1-2; D possibly corresponds to TRBD1 (5 bases). Germline CDR1 reads SGHNT; CDR2 reads YYREEE (reference sequence). CDR3 length: 13 residues. The V and J ends lost 4 bases and 3 bases respectively, with 10 bases between them. The CDR3 loop reads CASSGHTDYGYTF. In nucleotides, the CDR3 is TGTGCCAGCAGCGGACACACAGACTATGGCTACACCTTC.

The chain combines TRBV21-1 with TRBJ1-5; the listed D gene, TRBD1, was not tested against the DNA. TRBV21-1 is recorded as a pseudogene. The CDR3 loop spans 15 amino acids. CDR3 protein: CASTLDRGGNQPQHF. The CDR3 DNA sequence: TGTGCCAGCACCTTGGACAGGGGTGGTAATCAGCCCCAGCATTTT.

This clone was counted once. The rearrangement joins TRBV19 to TRBJ1-4; 8 bases agree with TRBD1. The CDR3 has 15 amino acids. Germline V CDR1 and CDR2: LNHDA, SQIVND (reference sequence). Unmatched junction bases numbered 7, after V lost 3 bases and J lost 7 bases. The CDR3 DNA reads as TGTGCCAGTAGTATGGTCTCCGGACAGGGTGAAAAACTGTTTTTT. Encoded protein: CASSMVSGQGEKLFF.